This section outlines one T cell receptor (beta chain) sequence together with its context. Antigen specificity is unknown. The sample originates from a study of T-cell memory formation after mild COVID-19. General study results and limits: Specificity for SARS-CoV-2 was not confirmed among the second-wave clones peaking on day 37. Mainly CM and EM harbored the contracting CD4+ clones; mainly EMRA harbored the CD8+ ones. A balance of CD4 and CD8 characterized clones contracting day 15 to 85, whereas later expanders leaned CD4+.

TCRdb re-analysed the 5' RACE reads in MiXCR, keeping a single row per CDR3 protein. The table lists more than 120,000 distinct CDR3 sequences, about 19% of them singletons. The CDR3 spans 14 residues. With 4 bases removed from V and 6 bases from J, the gap between germline ends came to 16 bases. Germline V gene lookup returns CDR1 SNHLY and CDR2 FYNNEI. The sequence was obtained from an adult woman who had mild COVID-19 (a few samples of this study predate the infection). Cell type and time point are not known. The sequencing input was PBMCs or a T cell subset sorted from them (not recorded which). J is TRBJ2-7 and V is TRBV2; D gene unclear. The CDR3 DNA reads as TGTGCCAGCAGTGTTGGTAGAGGCTTTGGCGAGCAGTACTTC. It translates to CASSVGRGFGEQYF.